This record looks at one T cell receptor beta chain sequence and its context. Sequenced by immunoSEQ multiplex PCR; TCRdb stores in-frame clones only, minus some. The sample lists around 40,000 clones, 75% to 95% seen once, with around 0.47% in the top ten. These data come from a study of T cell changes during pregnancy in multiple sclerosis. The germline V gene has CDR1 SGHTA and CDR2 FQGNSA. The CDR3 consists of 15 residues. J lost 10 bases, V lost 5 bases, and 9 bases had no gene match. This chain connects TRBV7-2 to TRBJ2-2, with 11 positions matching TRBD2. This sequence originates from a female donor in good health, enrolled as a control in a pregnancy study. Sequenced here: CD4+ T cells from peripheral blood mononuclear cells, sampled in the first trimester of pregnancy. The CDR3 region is CASSVGLAVPPELFF. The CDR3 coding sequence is TGTGCCAGCAGCGTGGGACTAGCGGTACCTCCGGAGCTGTTTTTT.